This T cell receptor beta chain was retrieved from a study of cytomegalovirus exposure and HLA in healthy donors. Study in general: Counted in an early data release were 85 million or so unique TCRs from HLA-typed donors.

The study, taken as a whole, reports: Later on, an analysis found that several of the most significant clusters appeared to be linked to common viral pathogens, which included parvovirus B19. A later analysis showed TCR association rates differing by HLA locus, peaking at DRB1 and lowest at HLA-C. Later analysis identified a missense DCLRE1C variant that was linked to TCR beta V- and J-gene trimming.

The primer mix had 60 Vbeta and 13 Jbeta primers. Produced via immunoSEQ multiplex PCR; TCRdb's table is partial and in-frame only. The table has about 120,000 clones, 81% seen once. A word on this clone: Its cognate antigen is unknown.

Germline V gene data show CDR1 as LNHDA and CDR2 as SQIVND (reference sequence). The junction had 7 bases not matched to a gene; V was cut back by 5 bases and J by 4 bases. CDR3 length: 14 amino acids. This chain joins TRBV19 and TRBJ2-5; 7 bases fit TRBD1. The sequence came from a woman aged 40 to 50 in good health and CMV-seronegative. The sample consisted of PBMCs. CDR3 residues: CASSATGFRETQYF. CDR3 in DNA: TGTGCCAGTAGTGCGACAGGGTTCAGAGAGACCCAGTACTTC. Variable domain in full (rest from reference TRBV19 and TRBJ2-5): DGGITQSPKYLFRKEGQNVTLSCEQNLNHDAMYWYRQDPGQGLRLIYYSQIVNDFQKGDIAEGYSVSREKKESFPLTVTSAQKNPTAFYLCASSATGFRETQYFGPGTRLLVL.